Below are 8 T cell receptor beta chains sequenced from a single sample in a study of human T cells and chemical hapten exposure. TCRdb itself ran the RACE reads through MiXCR, one entry per CDR3 protein. This table has 90,000 to 120,000 distinct CDR3 sequences, 9.5% to 12% appearing once. Time point defined: patch test 1, 2 weeks after DPC sensitization. The treatment here: therapeutic diphenylcyclopropenone sensitization with weekly scalp DPC. The input for sequencing was whole blood, taken in connection with sensitization to the hapten diphenylcyclopropenone (DPC). These receptors were obtained from a woman between 40 and 50 years old with alopecia areata. Some clones in this sample may be carry-over from other donors' samples.

By sample fraction, this clonotype is medium-sized (0.01 to 0.1%). The CDR3 region has the DNA TGCAGCGTTGATGGGGGACTCGGAACTTTCTTT. This encodes CSVDGGLGTFF. V gene TRBV29-1 combines with J gene TRBJ1-1, with D possibly matching TRBD1 (5 bases). The CDR3 is 11 amino acids. The ends were cut back, 3 bases at V and 12 bases at J, with 14 bases in the middle. CDR1 is SQVTM and CDR2 is ANQGSEA in the germline V gene.

This clonotype was counted only a few times. The gene calls are TRBV6-2 or TRBV6-3 and TRBJ2-3; no firm D call. Looked up from germline, CDR1 is MNHEY and CDR2 is SVGEGT. Trimming left V 0 bases short and J 6 bases short, with 7 bases between. This CDR3 spans 13 amino acids. The CDR3 reads CASSYSSPDTQYF. CDR3 bases: TGTGCCAGCAGTTACTCTAGCCCGGATACGCAGTATTTT.

The chain combines TRBV29-1 with TRBJ1-2; possibly TRBD1 for D (6 bases). V was trimmed by 7 bases and J by 7 bases, leaving 19 bases between them. The CDR3 contains 13 residues. CDR1 is SQVTM, CDR2 ANQGSEA, per germline. The CDR3 DNA reads TGCAGCGCGGGGGGGCGAGGGTCCGGTGGCTACACCTTC. Protein product: CSAGGRGSGGYTF.

This clonotype was recorded a few times. The rearrangement uses TRBV5-4 and TRBJ2-2, with D maybe TRBD2 (5 bases). The CDR3 runs 15 residues. Trimming removed 5 bases at V and 5 bases at J, with 16 bases between. Germline V gene data show CDR1 as SGHNT and CDR2 as YYREEE (reference sequence). The CDR3 protein is CASRLGRPGTGELFF. The CDR3 DNA sequence: TGTGCCAGCAGACTTGGACGGCCGGGGACCGGGGAGCTGTTTTTT.

At least ten counts were recorded for this clonotype. The rearrangement uses TRBV7-2 and TRBJ2-7; D gene unclear. This CDR3 is built from 13 residues. In germline, CDR1 is SGHTA, CDR2 FQGNSA. Between the trimmed V and J ends, which lost 4 bases and 0 bases, there was a span of 7 bases. The CDR3 DNA reads TGTGCCAGCAGCTCGCCTAACTCCTACGAGCAGTACTTC. Translation: CASSSPNSYEQYF.

The rearrangement links TRBV5-1 to TRBJ2-1; D remains ambiguous. CDR3 size: 11 residues. The V end lost 7 bases, the J end lost 0 bases, and 2 bases lay between the germline ends. Germline CDR1 is SGHRS and CDR2 is YFSETQ. In DNA, the CDR3 is TGCGCCAGCGCCTCCTACAATGAGCAGTTCTTC. Amino acid sequence: CASASYNEQFF.

This clonotype was seen a few times. V is TRBV24-1 and J is TRBJ2-1; 7 bases fit TRBD2. This CDR3 region has 14 residues. The V and J ends lost 3 bases and 10 bases, in that order; junction bases with no gene match: 8. The germline gives CDR1 KGHDR, CDR2 SFDVKD. The CDR3 DNA follows: TGTGCCACCAGTGATCCGGGACTATTCGAGGAGCAGTTCTTC. Its protein is CATSDPGLFEEQFF.

This clonotype occurred many times. V gene TRBV3-1 combines with J gene TRBJ2-6; 9 nucleotides line up with TRBD1. The CDR3 has 18 amino acids. With 2 bases clipped from V and 0 bases from J, the junction kept 5 bases outside the gene matches. Germline V gene sequence: CDR1 LGHDT, CDR2 YNNKEL (reference sequence). Written as DNA, the CDR3 is TGTGCCAGCAGCCAAAAACAGGGGGCCCTCTCTGGGGCCAACGTCCTGACTTTC. This gives the protein CASSQKQGALSGANVLTF. Using reference TRBV3-1 and TRBJ2-6 for the parts outside the CDR3, the full variable domain is DTAVSQTPKYLVTQMGNDKSIKCEQNLGHDTMYWYKQDSKKFLKIMFSYNNKELIINETVPNRFSPKSPDKAHLNLHINSLELGDSAVYFCASSQKQGALSGANVLTFGAGSRLTVL.